This T cell receptor (beta chain) appears in the sequencing data of a study of neurological immune-mediated disorders. Ten or more counts support this clonotype. The length of the CDR3 is 14 residues. The V gene's germline CDR1 is DFQATT and CDR2 SNEGSKA (reference sequence). Trimming stripped 4 bases from V and 6 bases from J, with 16 bases between. TCRdb processed the 5' RACE reads anew with MiXCR; each CDR3 protein has one entry. In the table there are 80,000 or so distinct CDR3 sequences, about 9.4% of which are singletons. J is TRBJ1-3 and V is TRBV20-1; tentative D call: TRBD1 (6 bases). Source material: PBMCs. The clonotype originates from a man in his fifties or sixties in good health. As DNA, the CDR3 is TGCAGTGCTAATTCTGCCGGGACAAAAAACACCATATATTTT. This encodes CSANSAGTKNTIYF.